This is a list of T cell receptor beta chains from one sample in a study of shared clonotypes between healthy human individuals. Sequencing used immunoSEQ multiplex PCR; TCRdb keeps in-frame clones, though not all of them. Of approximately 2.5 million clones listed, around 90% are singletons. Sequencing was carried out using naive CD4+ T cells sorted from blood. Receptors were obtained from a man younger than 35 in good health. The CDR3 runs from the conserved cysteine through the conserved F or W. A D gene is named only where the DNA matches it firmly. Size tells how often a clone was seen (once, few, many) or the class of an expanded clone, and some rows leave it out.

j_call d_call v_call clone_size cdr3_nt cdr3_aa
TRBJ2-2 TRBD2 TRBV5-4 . TGTGCCAGCAGCGCTGGACTAGCGGGATACAACACCGGGGAGCTGTTTTTT CASSAGLAGYNTGELFF
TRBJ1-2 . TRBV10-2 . TGCGCCACTATCCCCTGGGATTCCTCTGGGGGCTACACCTTC CATIPWDSSGGYTF
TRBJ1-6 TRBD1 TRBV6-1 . TGTGCCAGCATTGCCACAGGGGGATCACCCCTCCACTTT CASIATGGSPLHF
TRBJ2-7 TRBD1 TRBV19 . TGTGCCACGGGACAGTTCTACGAGCAGTACTTC CATGQFYEQYF
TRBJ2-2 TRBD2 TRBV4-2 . TGTGCCAGCAGGACGGGGACTACGGGCGGGGAGCTGTTTTTT CASRTGTTGGELFF
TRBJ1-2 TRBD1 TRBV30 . TGTGCCTGGAGCATAGGGGGCGGCTACACCTTC CAWSIGGGYTF
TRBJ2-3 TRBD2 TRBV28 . TGTGCCAGCAGCTCTAGCGGCCTCTCGGATACGCAGTATTTT CASSSSGLSDTQYF
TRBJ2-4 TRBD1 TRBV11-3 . TGTGCCAGCAGCTGGGACAGGGCCGGCCCAAGGTACTTC CASSWDRAGPRYF
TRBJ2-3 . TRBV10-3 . TGTGCCACGCTAAAACAGGGAACAGATACGCAGTATTTT CATLKQGTDTQYF
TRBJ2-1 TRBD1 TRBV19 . TGTGCCAGCAAAACAGGGGCTAGCTCCTACAATGAGCAGTTCTTC CASKTGASSYNEQFF
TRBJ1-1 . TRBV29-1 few TGCAGCGTTGGATTACTGATGAACACTGAAGCTTTCTTT CSVGLLMNTEAFF
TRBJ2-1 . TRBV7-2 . TGTGCCAGCAGCCCCCAGTCCTACAATGAGCAGTTCTTC CASSPQSYNEQFF
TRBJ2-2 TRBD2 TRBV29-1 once TGCAGCGTTGGAGCGGGACTAGCGGGACGGGGCACCGGGGAGCTGTTTTTT CSVGAGLAGRGTGELFF
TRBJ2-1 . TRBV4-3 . TGCGCCAGCAGCCAAGGCCTCCTTGTAACCTTTCTCCACAATGAGCAGTTCTTC CASSQGLLVTFLHNEQFF
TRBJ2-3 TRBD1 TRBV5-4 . TGTGCCAGCAGCTTGTCACGCCGGACAGGGATAGATACGCAGTATTTT CASSLSRRTGIDTQYF
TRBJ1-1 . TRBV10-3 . TGTGCCATCAGTGGGGACGGGAACACTGAAGCTTTCTTT CAISGDGNTEAFF
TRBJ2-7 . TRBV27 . TGTGCCAGCAGTTTAAAGGGCACCTGGCAGCCCTACGAGCAGTACTTC CASSLKGTWQPYEQYF
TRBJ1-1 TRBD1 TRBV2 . TGTGCCCAGGGGGGATCCACTGAAGCTTTCTTT CAQGGSTEAFF
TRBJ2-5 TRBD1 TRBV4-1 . TGCGCCAGCAGCCAACCGGGACAGCTGCGGTGGGAGACCCAGTACTTC CASSQPGQLRWETQYF
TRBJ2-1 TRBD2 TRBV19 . TGTGCCAGTAGCGGGAGGGCCGGAGAGCAGTTCTTC CASSGRAGEQFF
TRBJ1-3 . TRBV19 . TGTGCCAGTAGTCATTACCCCAGAAACACCATATATTTT CASSHYPRNTIYF
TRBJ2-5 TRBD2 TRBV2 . TGTGCCAGCAGTGGGGGACTAGCGGGAGGATTAAGGGCCCAGTACTTC CASSGGLAGGLRAQYF
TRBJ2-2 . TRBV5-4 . TGTGCCAGCGGGGGATTTGACCTAAACACCGGGGAGCTGTTTTTT CASGGFDLNTGELFF
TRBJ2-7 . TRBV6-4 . TGTGCCAGCAGCTCGCTTCAGACCCCTCTCCCCGATAGCTCCTACGAGCAGTACTTC CASSSLQTPLPDSSYEQYF
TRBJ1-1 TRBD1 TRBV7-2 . TGTGCCAGCAGCTTACAGGGGGTGAACACTGAAGCTTTCTTT CASSLQGVNTEAFF
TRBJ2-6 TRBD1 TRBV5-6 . TGTGCCAGCAGACTGCGCCGCACAGGGGCCTACTCTGGGGCCAACGTCCTGACTTTC CASRLRRTGAYSGANVLTF
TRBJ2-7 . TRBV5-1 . TGCGCCAGCAGTTCTTCACCCAACGAGCAGTACTTC CASSSSPNEQYF
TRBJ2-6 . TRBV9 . TGTGCCAGCAGCCCCCGGTCCTCTGGGGCCAACGTCCTGACTTTC CASSPRSSGANVLTF
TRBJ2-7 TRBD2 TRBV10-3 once TGTGCCATCAGTGAGTCGGGTGGCGGGGGGGCCTACGAGCAGTACTTC CAISESGGGGAYEQYF
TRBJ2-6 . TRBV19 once TGTGCCAGTAGTATCTCAAGCTCTGGGGCCAACGTCCTGACTTTC CASSISSSGANVLTF
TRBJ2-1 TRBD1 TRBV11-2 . TGTGCCAGCAGACATGGGGGTCGATTTATGAACAGGGGCAACTATGAGCAGTTCTTC CASRHGGRFMNRGNYEQFF
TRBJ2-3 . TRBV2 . TGTGCCAGCAGTGAAGGGAAGGCAGGAGGCACAGATACGCAGTATTTT CASSEGKAGGTDTQYF
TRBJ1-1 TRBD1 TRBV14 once TGTGCCAGCAGCCCCCTTTCTCCGGGACAGGGGGCAGGAAGTTTCACTGAAGCTTTCTTT CASSPLSPGQGAGSFTEAFF
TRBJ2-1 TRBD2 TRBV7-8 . TGTGCCAGCAGCGGGGGACTAGCGGGGGCAAGCTCCTACAATGAGCAGTTCTTC CASSGGLAGASSYNEQFF
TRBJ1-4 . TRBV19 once TGTGCCAGTAGCGACAACAGGAGGCCTAATGAAAAACTGTTTTTT CASSDNRRPNEKLFF
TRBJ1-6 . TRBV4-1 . TGCGCCAGCAGCCAAGACCACGGCTGGAGTAATTCACCCCTCCACTTT CASSQDHGWSNSPLHF
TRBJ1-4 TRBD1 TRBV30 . TGTGCCTGGAGTAAGCCGGGACAGTTTAATGAAAAACTGTTTTTT CAWSKPGQFNEKLFF
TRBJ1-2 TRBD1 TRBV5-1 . TGCGCCAGCAGCCCCGGGACAGTTTATGGCTACACCTTC CASSPGTVYGYTF
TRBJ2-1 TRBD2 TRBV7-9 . TGTGCCAGCATCTTGGGGGTACTAGCGGATAACAATGAGCAGTTCTTC CASILGVLADNNEQFF
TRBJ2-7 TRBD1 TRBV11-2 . TGTGCCAGCAGCACCCGGACAGGGGGCAGCTACGAGCAGTACTTC CASSTRTGGSYEQYF
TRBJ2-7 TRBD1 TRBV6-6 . TGTGCCAGCAGGCCTATGGGACAGGCAACCTCCTACGAGCAGTACTTC CASRPMGQATSYEQYF
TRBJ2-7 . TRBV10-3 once TGTGCCATCAGTGATGGATTCCAATACGAGCAGTACTTC CAISDGFQYEQYF
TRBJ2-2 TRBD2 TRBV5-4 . TGTGCCAGCAGCTTGGTTAGCGGGGGCACCGGGGAGCTGTTTTTT CASSLVSGGTGELFF
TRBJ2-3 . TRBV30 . TGTGCCTGGGCCGGCTGGGGGGGCCTCACAGATACGCAGTATTTT CAWAGWGGLTDTQYF
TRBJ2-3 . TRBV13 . TGTGCCAGCAGCCCCCGAGGGGGAGGGTTGTCAGATACGCAGTATTTT CASSPRGGGLSDTQYF
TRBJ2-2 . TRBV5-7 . TGTGCCAGCAGCTTGGCCACGGCAAAGAACACCGGGGAGCTGTTTTTT CASSLATAKNTGELFF
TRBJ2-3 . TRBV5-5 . TGTGCCAGCAGCCCCGGTCCCCCCGGAGCAGATACGCAGTATTTT CASSPGPPGADTQYF
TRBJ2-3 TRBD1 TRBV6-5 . TGTGCCAGCAGTACCGGGACAGCCACAGATACGCAGTATTTT CASSTGTATDTQYF
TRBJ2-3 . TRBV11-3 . TGTGCCAGCAGCTTAAGGACAGATACGCAGTATTTT CASSLRTDTQYF